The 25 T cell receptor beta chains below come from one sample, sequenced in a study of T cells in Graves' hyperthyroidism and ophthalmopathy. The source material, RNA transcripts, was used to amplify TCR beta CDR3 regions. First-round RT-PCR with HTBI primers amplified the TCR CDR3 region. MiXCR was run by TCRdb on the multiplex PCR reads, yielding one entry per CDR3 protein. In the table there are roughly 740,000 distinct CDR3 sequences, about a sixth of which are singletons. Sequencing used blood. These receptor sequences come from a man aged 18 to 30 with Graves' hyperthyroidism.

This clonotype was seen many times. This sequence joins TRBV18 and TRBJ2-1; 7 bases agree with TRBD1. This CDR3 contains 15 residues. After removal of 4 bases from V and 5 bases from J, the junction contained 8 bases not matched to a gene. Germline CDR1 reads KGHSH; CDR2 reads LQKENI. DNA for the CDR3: TGTGCCAGCTCACAGCTGACAGGGTTAAACAATGAGCAGTTCTTC. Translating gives CASSQLTGLNNEQFF.

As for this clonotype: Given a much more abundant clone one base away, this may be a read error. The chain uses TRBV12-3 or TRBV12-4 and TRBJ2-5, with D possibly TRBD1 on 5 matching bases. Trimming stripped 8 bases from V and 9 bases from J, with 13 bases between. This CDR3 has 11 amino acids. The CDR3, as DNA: TGTGCCAGCGGTCTAGGGGTGGCCCAGTACTTC. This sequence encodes CASGLGVAQYF.

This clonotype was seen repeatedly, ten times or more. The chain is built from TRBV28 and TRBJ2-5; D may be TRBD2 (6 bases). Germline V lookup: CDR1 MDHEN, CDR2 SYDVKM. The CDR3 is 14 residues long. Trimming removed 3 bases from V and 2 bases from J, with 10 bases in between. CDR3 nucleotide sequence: TGTGCCAGCAGTTTCATCGGACTACAAGAGACCCAGTACTTC. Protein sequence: CASSFIGLQETQYF.

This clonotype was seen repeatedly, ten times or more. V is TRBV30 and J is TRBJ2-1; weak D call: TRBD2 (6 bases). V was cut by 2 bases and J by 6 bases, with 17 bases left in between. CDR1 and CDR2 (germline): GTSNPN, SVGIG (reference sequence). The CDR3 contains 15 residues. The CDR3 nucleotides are TGTGCCTGGAGTCTACCGGGACTTGTGAGCAATGAGCAGTTCTTC. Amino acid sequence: CAWSLPGLVSNEQFF.

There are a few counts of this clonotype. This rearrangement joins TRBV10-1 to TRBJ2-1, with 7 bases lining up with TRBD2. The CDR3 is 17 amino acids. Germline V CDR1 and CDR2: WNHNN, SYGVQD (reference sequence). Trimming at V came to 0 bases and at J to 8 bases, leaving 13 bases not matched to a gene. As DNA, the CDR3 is TGCGCCAGCAGTGAGTCGGCAGGCGGACTAGTGGGCGATGAGCAGTTCTTC. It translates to CASSESAGGLVGDEQFF.

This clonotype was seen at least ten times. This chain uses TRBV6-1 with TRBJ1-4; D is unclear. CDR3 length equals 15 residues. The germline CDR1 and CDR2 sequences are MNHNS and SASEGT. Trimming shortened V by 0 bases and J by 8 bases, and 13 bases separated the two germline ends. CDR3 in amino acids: CASSEAPKGSEKLFF. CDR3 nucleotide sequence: TGTGCCAGCAGTGAAGCCCCCAAAGGCTCGGAAAAACTGTTTTTT.

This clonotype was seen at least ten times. DNA of the CDR3: TGTGCCAGCAGTGAAGCTAGCGGTGCTAGCACAGATACGCAGTATTTT. The encoded protein is CASSEASGASTDTQYF. This rearrangement joins TRBV6-1 to TRBJ2-3, with a weak D call TRBD2 (6 bases). Trimming removed 0 bases from V and 0 bases from J, with 10 bases in between. The CDR3 spans 16 residues. The germline V gene encodes CDR1 MNHNS and CDR2 SASEGT.

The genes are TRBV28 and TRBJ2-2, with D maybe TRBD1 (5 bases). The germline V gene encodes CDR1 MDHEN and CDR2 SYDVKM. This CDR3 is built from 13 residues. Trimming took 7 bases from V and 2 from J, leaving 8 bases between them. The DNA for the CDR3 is TGTGCCAGCAAGACAGTTAACACCGGGGAGCTGTTTTTT. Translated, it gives CASKTVNTGELFF.

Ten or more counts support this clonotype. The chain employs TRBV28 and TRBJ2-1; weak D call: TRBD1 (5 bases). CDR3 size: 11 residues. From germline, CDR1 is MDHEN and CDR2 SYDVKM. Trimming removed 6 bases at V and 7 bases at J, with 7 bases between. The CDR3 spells CASSSGNEQFF. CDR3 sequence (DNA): TGTGCCAGCAGCTCAGGGAATGAGCAGTTCTTC.

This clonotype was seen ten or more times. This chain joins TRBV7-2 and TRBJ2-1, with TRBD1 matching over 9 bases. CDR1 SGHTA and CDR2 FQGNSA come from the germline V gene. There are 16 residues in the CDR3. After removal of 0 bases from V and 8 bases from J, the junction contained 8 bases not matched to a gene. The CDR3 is CASSLAPQGALDEQFF. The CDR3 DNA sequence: TGTGCCAGCAGCTTAGCCCCACAGGGGGCTTTGGATGAGCAGTTCTTC.

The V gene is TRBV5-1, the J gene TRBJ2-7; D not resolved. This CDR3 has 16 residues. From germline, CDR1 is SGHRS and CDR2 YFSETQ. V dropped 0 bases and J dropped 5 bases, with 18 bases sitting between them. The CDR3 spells CASSLARLRISNEQYF. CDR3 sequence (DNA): TGCGCCAGCAGCTTGGCCAGGCTTCGTATTTCGAACGAGCAGTACTTC.

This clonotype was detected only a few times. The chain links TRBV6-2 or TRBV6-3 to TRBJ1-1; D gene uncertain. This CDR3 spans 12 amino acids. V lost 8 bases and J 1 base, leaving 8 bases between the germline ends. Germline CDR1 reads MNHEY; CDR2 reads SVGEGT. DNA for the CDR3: TGTGCCAGCGGGCCTCAGAACACTGAAGCTTTCTTT. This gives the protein CASGPQNTEAFF.

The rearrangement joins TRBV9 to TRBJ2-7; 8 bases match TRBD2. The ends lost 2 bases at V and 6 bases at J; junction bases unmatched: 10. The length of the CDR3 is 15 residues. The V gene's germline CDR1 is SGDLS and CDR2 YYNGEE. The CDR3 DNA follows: TGTGCCAGCAGCGTCTCCGGGACTAGTAGTACCGAGCAGTACTTC. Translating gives CASSVSGTSSTEQYF.

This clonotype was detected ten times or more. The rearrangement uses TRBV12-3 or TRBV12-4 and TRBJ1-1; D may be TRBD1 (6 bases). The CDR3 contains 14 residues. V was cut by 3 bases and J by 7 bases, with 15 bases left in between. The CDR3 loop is CASSFGGALDEAFF. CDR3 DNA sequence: TGTGCCAGCAGTTTTGGGGGGGCGCTGGATGAAGCTTTCTTT.

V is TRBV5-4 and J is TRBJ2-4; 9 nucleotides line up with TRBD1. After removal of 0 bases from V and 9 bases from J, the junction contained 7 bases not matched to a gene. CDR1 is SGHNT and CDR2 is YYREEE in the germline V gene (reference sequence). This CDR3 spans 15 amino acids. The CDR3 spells CASSLAGQGGSIQYF. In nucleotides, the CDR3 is TGTGCCAGCAGCTTGGCGGGACAGGGTGGGAGCATTCAGTACTTC.

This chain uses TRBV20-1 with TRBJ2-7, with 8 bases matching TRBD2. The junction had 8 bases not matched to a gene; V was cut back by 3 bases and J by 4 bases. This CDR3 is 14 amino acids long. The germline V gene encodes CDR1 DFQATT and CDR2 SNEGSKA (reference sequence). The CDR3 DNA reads TGCAGTGCTAGGGGGCCAGCGGGAGATTACGAGCAGTACTTC. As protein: CSARGPAGDYEQYF.

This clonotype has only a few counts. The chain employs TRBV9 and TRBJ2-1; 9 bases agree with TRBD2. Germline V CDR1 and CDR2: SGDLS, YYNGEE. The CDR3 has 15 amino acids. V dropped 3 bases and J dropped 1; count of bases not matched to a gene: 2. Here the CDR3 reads CASSAGLASYNEQFF. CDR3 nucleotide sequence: TGTGCCAGCAGCGCGGGACTAGCATCCTACAATGAGCAGTTCTTC. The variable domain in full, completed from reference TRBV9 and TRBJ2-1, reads DSGVTQTPKHLITATGQRVTLRCSPRSGDLSVYWYQQSLDQGLQFLIQYYNGEERAKGNILERFSAQQFPDLHSELNLSSLELGDSALYFCASSAGLASYNEQFFGPGTRLTVL.

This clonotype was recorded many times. The CDR3 region is CASSRDYVGEQYF. The CDR3 DNA is TGTGCCAGCAGTCGGGACTATGTGGGCGAGCAGTACTTC. The V and J genes are TRBV28 and TRBJ2-7, with TRBD2 matching over 7 bases. In germline, CDR1 is MDHEN, CDR2 SYDVKM. The CDR3 loop spans 13 amino acids. After removal of 5 bases from V and 6 bases from J, the junction contained 7 bases not matched to a gene.

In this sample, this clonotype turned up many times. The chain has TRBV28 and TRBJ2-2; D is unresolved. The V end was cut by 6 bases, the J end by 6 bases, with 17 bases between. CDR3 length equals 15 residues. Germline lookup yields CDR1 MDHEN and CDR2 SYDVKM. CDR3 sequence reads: CASRMWRRVAGELFF. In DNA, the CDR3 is TGTGCCAGCAGAATGTGGAGAAGGGTTGCCGGGGAGCTGTTTTTT. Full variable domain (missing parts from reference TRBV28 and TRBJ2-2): DVKVTQSSRYLVKRTGEKVFLECVQDMDHENMFWYRQDPGLGLRLIYFSYDVKMKEKGDIPEGYSVSREKKERFSLILESASTNQTSMYLCASRMWRRVAGELFFGEGSRLTVL.

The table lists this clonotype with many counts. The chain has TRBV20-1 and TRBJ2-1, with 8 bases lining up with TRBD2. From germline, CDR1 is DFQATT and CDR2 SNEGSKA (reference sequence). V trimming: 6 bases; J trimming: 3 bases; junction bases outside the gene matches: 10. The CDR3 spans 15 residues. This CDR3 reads CSAHGLAGNYNEQFF. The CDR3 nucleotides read TGCAGTGCACACGGCCTAGCGGGCAACTACAATGAGCAGTTCTTC.

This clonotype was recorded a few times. In DNA, the CDR3 is TGTGCCAGCAGTTTATACGGCAGGGGCAATCAGCCCCAGCATTTT. Translating it yields CASSLYGRGNQPQHF. J is TRBJ1-5 and V is TRBV28; possible D gene TRBD1, 5 bases. Trimming pared 1 base from V and 2 bases from J, leaving 9 bases between. The germline V gene has CDR1 MDHEN and CDR2 SYDVKM. The CDR3 sequence is 15 residues long.

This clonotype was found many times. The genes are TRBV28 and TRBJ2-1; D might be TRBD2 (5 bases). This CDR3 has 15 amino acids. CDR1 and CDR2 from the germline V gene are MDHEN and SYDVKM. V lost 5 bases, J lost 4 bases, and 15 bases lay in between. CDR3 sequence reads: CASSLSRTGYNEQFF. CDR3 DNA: TGTGCCAGCAGTCTTTCTCGGACGGGGTACAATGAGCAGTTCTTC.

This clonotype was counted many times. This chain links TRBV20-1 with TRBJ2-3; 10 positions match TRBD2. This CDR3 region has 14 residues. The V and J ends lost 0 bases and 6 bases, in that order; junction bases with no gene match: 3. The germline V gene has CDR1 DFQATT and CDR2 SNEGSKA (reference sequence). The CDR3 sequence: CSAREQREGDTQYF. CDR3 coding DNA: TGCAGTGCTAGAGAGCAGCGGGAGGGCGATACGCAGTATTTT.

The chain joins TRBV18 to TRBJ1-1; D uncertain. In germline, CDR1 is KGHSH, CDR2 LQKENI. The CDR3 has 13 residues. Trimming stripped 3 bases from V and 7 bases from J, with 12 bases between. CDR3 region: CASSPSLGNEAFF. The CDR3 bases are TGTGCCAGCTCACCTTCTTTAGGGAATGAAGCTTTCTTT.

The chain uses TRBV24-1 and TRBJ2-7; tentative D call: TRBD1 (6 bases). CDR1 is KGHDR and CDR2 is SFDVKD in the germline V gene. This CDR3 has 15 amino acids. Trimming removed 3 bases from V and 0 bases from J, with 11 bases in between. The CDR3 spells CATSDGTNFSYEQYF. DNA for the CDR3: TGTGCCACCAGTGATGGGACAAACTTCTCCTACGAGCAGTACTTC.